The sequence of this T cell receptor beta chain was determined in a study of tumor T cells in aggressive B-cell lymphoma. Germline V gene sequence: CDR1 SGHTA, CDR2 FQGNSA. The CDR3 runs 14 residues. Between the trimmed V and J ends, which lost 2 bases and 2 bases, there was a span of 9 bases. Notes on this clone: Other DNA sequences in the sample encode the same CDR3.

Repertoires were generated with immunoSEQ multiplex PCR, while TCRdb's copy carries only in-frame clones and drops some. The sample shows 5,000 or so clones, roughly 90% of them seen only once. The chain is built from TRBV7-2 and TRBJ1-1; no reliable D call. Sequencing used tumor tissue. This clonotype was sampled from an adult with diffuse large B cell lymphoma. The DNA of the CDR3 is TGTGCCAGCAGCTTAACTACGGGAAACACTGAAGCTTTCTTT. This translates into CASSLTTGNTEAFF. The full variable domain, with the rest looked up from reference TRBV7-2 and TRBJ1-1, is GAGVSQSPSNKVTEKGKDVELRCDPISGHTALYWYRQSLGQGLEFLIYFQGNSAPDKSGLPSDRFSAERTGGSVSTLTIQRTQQEDSAVYLCASSLTTGNTEAFFGQGTRLTVV.